This is a list of T cell receptor beta chains from one sample in a study of CD8+ T cells in alopecia areata. Method: immunoSEQ multiplex PCR; TCRdb's copy keeps in-frame clones and lacks some. The sample lists 200,000 to 250,000 clones, less than 45% seen once, with roughly 2.6% in the top ten. This sample comprised CD4+ T cells sorted from blood, obtained at roughly week 36, from a patient treated with tofacitinib. All receptors come from a human donor with alopecia areata. Both conserved end residues are part of each CDR3. The order of the fields is V gene, clone size, D gene, J gene, CDR3 DNA, CDR3 protein. The D gene is left open where the match is weak. Clone size, where shown, is once, few, many, or a class for clones that have expanded.

>TRBV25-1|few|-|TRBJ2-3
TGTGCCAGCGGCCGGGTGGACACAGATACGCAGTATTTT
CASGRVDTDTQYF
>TRBV18|-|-|TRBJ1-2
TGTGCCAGCTCAGCCCCCGGAGAGGTCTATGGCTACACCTTC
CASSAPGEVYGYTF
>TRBV7-9|once|-|TRBJ2-1
TGTGCCAGCAGTTCATACATGGGGTCGGGGAATGAGCAGTTCTTC
CASSSYMGSGNEQFF
>TRBV30|-|-|TRBJ2-7
TGTGCCTGGAGTCTCCGGGCTCGAGAGCAGTACTTC
CAWSLRAREQYF
>TRBV29-1|few|-|TRBJ1-1
TGCAGCGCCTCACATGGTAACACTGAAGCTTTCTTT
CSASHGNTEAFF
>TRBV30|-|-|TRBJ2-7
TGTGCCTGGAGCCCCATTGCCGAGCAGTACTTC
CAWSPIAEQYF
>TRBV6-5|few|-|TRBJ1-3
TGTGCCAGCAGCCGGTCCTCTGGAAACACCATATATTTT
CASSRSSGNTIYF
>TRBV18|-|-|TRBJ2-5
TGTGCCAGCTCACCCGTACGAGAGACCCAGTACTTC
CASSPVRETQYF
>TRBV27|-|TRBD1|TRBJ2-7
TGTGCCAGCACCGGACAGGGGAGGAGCGAGCAGTACTTC
CASTGQGRSEQYF
>TRBV27|few|-|TRBJ2-2
TGTGCCAGCAGTTTATCGGGAGTCACCGGGGAGCTGTTTTTT
CASSLSGVTGELFF
>TRBV28|few|-|TRBJ2-4
TGTGCCACCAAGGAGGGTGGGTCCAAAAACATTCAGTACTTC
CATKEGGSKNIQYF
>TRBV30|-|-|TRBJ1-5
TGTGCCTGGAGTGTACTCGCCGGAGACAATCAGCCCCAGCATTTT
CAWSVLAGDNQPQHF
>TRBV27|few|-|TRBJ2-7
TGTGCCAGCAGTCCACACAACAGAATCTACGAGCAGTACTTC
CASSPHNRIYEQYF
>TRBV28|few|-|TRBJ1-1
TGTGCCAGCAGATCAGGGGATTGGGGGACTGAAGCTTTCTTT
CASRSGDWGTEAFF
>TRBV25-1|-|TRBD1|TRBJ2-3
TGTGCCAGCAGTGACCCAGGGGGTACAGATACGCAGTATTTT
CASSDPGGTDTQYF
>TRBV30|-|TRBD2|TRBJ2-2
TGTGCCTGGAGGCCACCTAGGGGAGGGTGGAACACCGGGGAGCTGTTTTTT
CAWRPPRGGWNTGELFF
>TRBV6-6|-|-|TRBJ1-1
TGTGCCAGCACCGACCGGGTAAACACTGAAGCTTTCTTT
CASTDRVNTEAFF
>TRBV5-6|-|TRBD2|TRBJ2-1
TGTGCCAGCAGTGCCTGGACTAGCGGTTACAATGAGCAGTTCTTC
CASSAWTSGYNEQFF
>TRBV2|once|-|TRBJ2-5
TGTGCCAGCAGCCAAACTCATGGGGGGACCCAGTACTTC
CASSQTHGGTQYF
>TRBV29-1|once|-|TRBJ2-7
TGCAGCGTTAGGGACGGCACCTACGAGCAGTACTTC
CSVRDGTYEQYF
>TRBV5-1|-|-|TRBJ2-1
TGCGCCAGCGCAAGGGGGGCTTCTGACAATGAGCAGTTCTTC
CASARGASDNEQFF
>TRBV11-2|-|TRBD1|TRBJ2-7
TGTGCCAGCGTATCGAATGAGGGGGCGGCCTACGAGCAGTACTTC
CASVSNEGAAYEQYF
>TRBV6-6|-|TRBD1|TRBJ2-7
TGTGCCAGCAGTCCACCCGGGACAGGGAACGAGCAGTACTTC
CASSPPGTGNEQYF
>TRBV27|-|-|TRBJ1-2
TGTGCCAGCAAGGGATTCAGAGAGAACTATGGCTACACCTTC
CASKGFRENYGYTF
>TRBV19|few|-|TRBJ2-1
TGTGCCAGTAGTACTCTTTCTGAGCAGTTCTTC
CASSTLSEQFF
>TRBV5-1|few|-|TRBJ2-7
TGCGCCAGCAGGTGGGACACAGACTACGAGCAGTACTTC
CASRWDTDYEQYF
>TRBV14|-|-|TRBJ2-2
TGTGCCAGCAGCCAAGGCGTGGTAGGCGGGGAGCTGTTTTTT
CASSQGVVGGELFF
>TRBV27|-|TRBD1|TRBJ2-4
TGTGCCAGCGCCGGTGACAGGGCTCTAGCCAAAAACATTCAGTACTTC
CASAGDRALAKNIQYF
>TRBV5-4|once|TRBD2|TRBJ2-3
TGTGCCAGCAGCCAAGCCGGCCGGACTAGCGGCACAGATACGCAGTATTTT
CASSQAGRTSGTDTQYF
>TRBV29-1|-|-|TRBJ2-5
TGCAGCGTTGGGAGGACACCGCAAGAGACCCAGTACTTC
CSVGRTPQETQYF
>TRBV7-2|-|-|TRBJ2-5
TGTGCCAGCAGCTTAGCGAGCATTAAAGAGACCCAGTACTTC
CASSLASIKETQYF
>TRBV4-1|-|-|TRBJ2-3
TGCGCCAGCAGCTACCTGGCGGCCGGAAAAGTTTACCCGGCAGATACGCAGTATTTT
CASSYLAAGKVYPADTQYF
>TRBV15|few|-|TRBJ2-5
TGTGCCACCAGCAGAGACTCGGACAGAGCACCGTACCAAGAGACCCAGTACTTC
CATSRDSDRAPYQETQYF
>TRBV7-2|-|TRBD1|TRBJ1-2
TGTGCCAGCAGCCGGACAGGTCAAGCTAACTATGGCTACACCTTC
CASSRTGQANYGYTF
>TRBV6-1|-|-|TRBJ1-5
TGTGCCAGCAGTACATGGGGATTTAGCAATCAGCCCCAGCATTTT
CASSTWGFSNQPQHF
>TRBV2|-|-|TRBJ2-3
TGTGCCAGCACCGAAAGGGGACTTTCCACAGATACGCAGTATTTT
CASTERGLSTDTQYF
>TRBV29-1|few|-|TRBJ2-5
TGCAGCGTCGTTCTGGGGGGGCGGGAGACCCAGTACTTC
CSVVLGGRETQYF
>TRBV29-1|few|-|TRBJ1-1
TGCAGCGTTGCGACGTCCGCGGGCACTGAAGCTTTCTTT
CSVATSAGTEAFF
>TRBV6-5|once|TRBD1|TRBJ2-5
TGTGCCAGCAGAACACCAGGGGGCTCAGAGACCCAGTACTTC
CASRTPGGSETQYF
>TRBV20-1|-|-|TRBJ1-1
TGCAGTGCCCCGACAGACACTGAAGCTTTCTTT
CSAPTDTEAFF
>TRBV7-2|few|-|TRBJ2-1
TGTGCCAGCAGCATAGGGTCGGAGTCCTACAATGAGCAGTTCTTC
CASSIGSESYNEQFF
>TRBV2|few|-|TRBJ2-7
TGTGCCAGCACCTCCCAAGGCGAGCAGTACTTC
CASTSQGEQYF
>TRBV18|-|TRBD1|TRBJ2-7
TGTGCCAGCTCACCTGGACAGGGACACGAGCAGTACTTC
CASSPGQGHEQYF
>TRBV15|few|-|TRBJ1-2
TGTGCCACCAGCAGAGATTTTCCGGGGAGTTTAGGCTATGGCTACACCTTC
CATSRDFPGSLGYGYTF
>TRBV4-2|-|-|TRBJ1-2
TGTGCCAGCAGCCAACTCTCGAGGACGGCTAACTATGGCTACACCTTC
CASSQLSRTANYGYTF
>TRBV27|-|-|TRBJ2-4
TGTGCCAGCAGTTTCGGGGGCCGGGGCCAAAACATTCAGTACTTC
CASSFGGRGQNIQYF
>TRBV7-3|-|-|TRBJ1-1
TGTGCCAGCAGCTTTATTGGGGGGACTGAAGCTTTCTTT
CASSFIGGTEAFF
>TRBV28|-|-|TRBJ1-3
TGTGCCAGCAGTTTTGTGGGGGCAGCTGGAAACACCATATATTTT
CASSFVGAAGNTIYF
>TRBV5-5|-|-|TRBJ2-6
TGTGCCAGCAGCTGGGGCTCTGGGGCCAACGTCCTGACTTTC
CASSWGSGANVLTF
>TRBV5-4|-|TRBD2|TRBJ2-1
TGTGCCAGCAGCCTCGGGGGGGCCTCCAATGAGCAGTTCTTC
CASSLGGASNEQFF
>TRBV7-2|-|TRBD1|TRBJ2-7
TGTGCCAGCAGCCTCCGGACAGGGAACTACGAGCAGTACTTC
CASSLRTGNYEQYF
>TRBV27|few|-|TRBJ2-2
TGTGCCAGCAGTCCCTCCTGGGCCCACGGGGAGCTGTTTTTT
CASSPSWAHGELFF
>TRBV7-2|-|-|TRBJ2-1
TGTGCCAGCAGCTTAGTAGTCGGATACAATGAGCAGTTCTTC
CASSLVVGYNEQFF
>TRBV5-6|-|-|TRBJ2-5
TGTGCCAGCAGCCTTAGAGAGAGGCTTGGGGTGGCGGAGACCCAGTACTTC
CASSLRERLGVAETQYF